Listed below are T cell receptor beta chains from one sample, sequenced in a study of blood T cell repertoires in COVID-19. Measured with immunoSEQ multiplex PCR; TCRdb has only the in-frame clones, and not every one. The table lists approximately 210,000 clones, 70% to 90% of them singletons. Sequenced input: peripheral blood. The receptors originated from a woman in her 70s with active or convalescent COVID-19. Both conserved end residues are part of each CDR3. The D gene is left open where the match is weak. Clone size is given for some rows only: seen once, a few or many times, or a class if the clone is expanded.

v_call	d_call	clone_size	j_call	cdr3_nt	cdr3_aa
TRBV5-1	NA	NA	TRBJ2-5	TGCGCCAGCAGCTTGGTAGTACAGGGAGAGACCCAGTACTTC	CASSLVVQGETQYF
TRBV5-1	TRBD1	NA	TRBJ1-1	TGCGCCAGCAGCTTGGACAGGGGGGACACTGAAGCTTTCTTT	CASSLDRGDTEAFF
TRBV28	NA	once	TRBJ1-4	TGTGCCAGCAGTCCCCTCGGAGGGGTTGGGGGAAAACTGTTTTTT	CASSPLGGVGGKLFF
TRBV27	NA	NA	TRBJ1-1	TGTGCCAGCAGTGACCACAGGGCCATTGGGACTGAAGCTTTCTTT	CASSDHRAIGTEAFF
TRBV7-2	TRBD2	NA	TRBJ2-3	TGTGCCAGCAGCTTAGCCCTAGCGGGAGATACGCAGTATTTT	CASSLALAGDTQYF
TRBV3-1/TRBV3-2	TRBD2	NA	TRBJ2-7	TGTGCCAGCAGCCCGGGACTAGCGGGGCCAGGGTACGAGCAGTACTTC	CASSPGLAGPGYEQYF
TRBV30	NA	NA	TRBJ1-2	TGTGCCTGGAGTGTACAGGGATTAAACACCTTC	CAWSVQGLNTF
TRBV19	TRBD2	NA	TRBJ2-3	TGTGCCAGTAGTTTCGGCGGGGGGCCGAATACGCAGTATTTT	CASSFGGGPNTQYF
TRBV6-2/TRBV6-3	NA	once	TRBJ1-5	TGTGCCAGCAGTTGGACGGGGAATCAGCCCCAGCATTTT	CASSWTGNQPQHF
TRBV18	NA	NA	TRBJ1-3	TGTGCCAGCTCACCGAGCGGGACCCCTGGAAACACCATATATTTT	CASSPSGTPGNTIYF
TRBV10-3	NA	NA	TRBJ1-5	TGTGCCACCCTTGACAGCCGCAAGGTTAATCAGCCCCAGCATTTT	CATLDSRKVNQPQHF
TRBV18	TRBD1	NA	TRBJ2-7	TGTGCCAGCTCAGGGGGACAGTCCTACGAGCAGTACTTC	CASSGGQSYEQYF
TRBV5-1	TRBD1	NA	TRBJ1-5	TGCGCCAGCAGCTTGGGGGCAGGGGGGACGGGTCAGCCCCAGCATTTT	CASSLGAGGTGQPQHF
TRBV27	NA	NA	TRBJ2-7	TGTGCCAGCAGTTTATACGGACTGACGAGCTCCTACGAGCAGTACTTC	CASSLYGLTSSYEQYF
TRBV3-1/TRBV3-2	NA	NA	TRBJ2-3	TGTGCCAGCAGCCCCAGGGTAATCTTAAATACGCAGTATTTT	CASSPRVILNTQYF
TRBV10-3	TRBD2	few	TRBJ2-1	TGTGCCATCAATCAAGCGGGGACCACATACAATGAGCAGTTCTTC	CAINQAGTTYNEQFF
TRBV11-3	NA	NA	TRBJ2-1	TGTGCCAGCAGCTTAGCGAGCTCCTACAATGAGCAGTTCTTC	CASSLASSYNEQFF
TRBV27	NA	NA	TRBJ2-7	TGTGCCAGCAGTTTCGCGGGACAGTCCTACGAGCAGTACTTC	CASSFAGQSYEQYF
TRBV7-2	TRBD1	NA	TRBJ2-7	TGTGCCAGCAGCTTGTGGAAGGGAACAGGGGGAGGCTACGAGCAGTACTTC	CASSLWKGTGGGYEQYF
TRBV6-6	NA	NA	TRBJ1-5	TGTGCCAGCTCTCCTCGCTCCCTAAGCAATCAGCCCCAGCATTTT	CASSPRSLSNQPQHF
TRBV9	NA	NA	TRBJ2-1	TGTGCCAGCAGCAAAGGGGGCTCCTACAATGAGCAGTTCTTC	CASSKGGSYNEQFF
TRBV6-1	NA	once	TRBJ2-7	TGTGCCAGCAGTGGAGGCCTTCTAGCGCTACTCGAGGAGCAGTACTTC	CASSGGLLALLEEQYF
TRBV3-1/TRBV3-2	TRBD1	NA	TRBJ2-2	TGTGCCAGCAGCCCTACCCCAGGGGGCAACACCGGGGAGCTGTTTTTT	CASSPTPGGNTGELFF
TRBV11-3	NA	NA	TRBJ1-1	TGTGCCAGCAGCTCCCGAGGGGGTACTGAAGCTTTCTTT	CASSSRGGTEAFF
TRBV12-3/TRBV12-4	TRBD1	once	TRBJ1-2	TGTGCCAGCAGTATAAGACAGGGCTATGGCTACACCTTC	CASSIRQGYGYTF
TRBV4-1	TRBD1	few	TRBJ1-2	TGCGCCAGCAGCCAAGACAAGGACAGGGGCTATGGCTACACCTTC	CASSQDKDRGYGYTF
TRBV27	NA	NA	TRBJ2-5	TGTGCCAGCAGTTACAACGGACTCGACCAAGAGACCCAGTACTTC	CASSYNGLDQETQYF
TRBV5-4	TRBD2	NA	TRBJ2-5	TGTGCCAGCAGCTTGGTACAAAGCGGGAGGGAGACCCAGTACTTC	CASSLVQSGRETQYF
TRBV11-2	NA	few	TRBJ2-5	TGTGCCAGCACCGGGGTCCTTGAGGAGACCCAGTACTTC	CASTGVLEETQYF
TRBV13	NA	NA	TRBJ1-1	TGTGCCAGCCTGAGAAGGGGCTTTCCAAGCATGAACACTGAAGCTTTCTTT	CASLRRGFPSMNTEAFF
TRBV29-1	NA	NA	TRBJ2-1	TGCAGCGTTGAGCCCCGAAATAGTGAGCAGTTCTTC	CSVEPRNSEQFF
TRBV18	NA	NA	TRBJ2-5	TGTGCCAGCTCACCACAGGGGAGGGAGACCCAGTACTTC	CASSPQGRETQYF
TRBV19	NA	few	TRBJ1-3	TGTGCCAGTAGTATTTCGGGGGGATCATTAAGCTCTGGAAACACCATATATTTT	CASSISGGSLSSGNTIYF
TRBV5-1	NA	NA	TRBJ1-1	TGCGCCAGCAGCTCCTACCCCGGGACTGTCGAAGCTTTCTTT	CASSSYPGTVEAFF
TRBV20-1	NA	NA	TRBJ1-2	TGCAGTGCTAGCACCCGAGCCGGCTACACCTTC	CSASTRAGYTF
TRBV18	NA	NA	TRBJ1-1	TGTGCCAGCACCCCTAGAAGGGAGATCGGTGAAGCTTTCTTT	CASTPRREIGEAFF
TRBV30	NA	NA	TRBJ1-2	TGTGCCTCATCGGAGGGCTACACCTTC	CASSEGYTF